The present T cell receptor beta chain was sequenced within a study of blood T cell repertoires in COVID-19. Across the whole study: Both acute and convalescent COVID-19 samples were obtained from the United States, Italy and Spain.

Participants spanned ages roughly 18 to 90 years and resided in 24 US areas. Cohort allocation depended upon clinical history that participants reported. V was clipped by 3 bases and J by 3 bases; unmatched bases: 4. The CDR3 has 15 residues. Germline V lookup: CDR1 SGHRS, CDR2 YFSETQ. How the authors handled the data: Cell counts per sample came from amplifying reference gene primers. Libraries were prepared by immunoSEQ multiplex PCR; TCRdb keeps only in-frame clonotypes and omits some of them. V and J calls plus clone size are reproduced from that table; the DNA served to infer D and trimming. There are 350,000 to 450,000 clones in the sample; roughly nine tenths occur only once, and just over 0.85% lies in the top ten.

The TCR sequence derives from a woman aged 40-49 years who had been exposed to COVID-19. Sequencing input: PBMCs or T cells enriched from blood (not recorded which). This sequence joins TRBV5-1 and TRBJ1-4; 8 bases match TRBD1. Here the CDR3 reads CASSSQGAANEKLFF. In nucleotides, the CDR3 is TGCGCCAGCAGCTCTCAGGGGGCGGCTAATGAAAAACTGTTTTTT. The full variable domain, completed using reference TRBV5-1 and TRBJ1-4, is KAGVTQTPRYLIKTRGQQVTLSCSPISGHRSVSWYQQTPGQGLQFLFEYFSETQRNKGNFPGRFSGRQFSNSRSEMNVSTLELGDSALYLCASSSQGAANEKLFFGSGTQLSVL.